The T cell receptor beta chain described here comes from a study of identifying expanded T cells in peripheral blood. Measured with immunoSEQ multiplex PCR; TCRdb has only the in-frame clones, and not every one. The sample records some 120,000 clones, over 65% being singletons. Comments on this clone: Its matching antigen is unknown.

General study findings and limits: Variance in clone template counts between approximately two-week samples significantly increased with total template count across all healthy donors. Differentially abundant clones: 0.95 to 1.5 between replicates, 15 to 17 at two to three weeks, 19 to 20 at four.

This CDR3 has 16 residues. CDR1 and CDR2 from the germline V gene are SGHTA and FQGNSA. The V and J ends lost 3 bases and 2 bases respectively, with 16 bases between them. No infections or other immune events were documented during collection. The source is a person aged 18-69 years in good health. This chain links TRBV7-2 with TRBJ2-5; D call uncertain. Sequenced: blood. The CDR3 region is CASSFWSETGQETQYF. DNA for the CDR3: TGTGCCAGCAGCTTTTGGTCGGAAACTGGACAAGAGACCCAGTACTTC.